A selection of T cell receptor beta chains follows, all from one sample in a study of T cell responses to AZD1222 COVID-19 vaccine. TCRdb's copy holds only in-frame clones and misses some; the assay was immunoSEQ multiplex PCR. The sample carries about 84,000 clones, 70% to 90% recorded once. The sample in question was peripheral blood, obtained 28 days after the second AZD1222 dose. The origin of the receptors is an adult who received the AZD1222 COVID-19 vaccine. Both conserved end residues are part of each CDR3. The D gene is left open where the match is weak. Not all rows give a size; the values are once, few, many and, for expanded clones, a class.

>-|TRBJ2-7|few|TRBV28
TGTGCCAGCAGTTTACCAGGTGTAGCGGCCTCCTACGAGCAGTACTTC
CASSLPGVAASYEQYF
>TRBD1|TRBJ2-3|-|TRBV15
TGTGCCACCGCGCCGGGACAGGGGAGGTTGGATACGCAGTATTTT
CATAPGQGRLDTQYF
>-|TRBJ2-1|-|TRBV7-9
TGTGCCAGCAGCCTCCGGTTAGGCGATGAGCAGTTCTTC
CASSLRLGDEQFF
>-|TRBJ2-1|-|TRBV5-1
TGCGCCAGCAGCACACAGGGCTACAATGAGCAGTTCTTC
CASSTQGYNEQFF
>TRBD1|TRBJ2-6|-|TRBV3-1/TRBV3-2
TGTGCCAGCAGCCAAGGACAGGGCTGGGCCAACGTCCTGACTTTC
CASSQGQGWANVLTF
>TRBD2|TRBJ2-7|-|TRBV11-3
TGTGCCAGCAGCTTCGCTAGCGGGAGCTCCTACGAGCAGTACTTC
CASSFASGSSYEQYF
>TRBD2|TRBJ2-1|-|TRBV5-6
TGTGCCAGCAGCTTGGGACTAGCGGGAGAGCTTGATGAGCAGTTCTTC
CASSLGLAGELDEQFF
>-|TRBJ2-2|-|TRBV5-1
TGCGCCAGCAGCTTGCGGGGGTCCGGGGAGCTGTTTTTT
CASSLRGSGELFF
>-|TRBJ1-1|-|TRBV18
TGTGCCAGCTCACCACTTCAGGAGAACACTGAAGCTTTCTTT
CASSPLQENTEAFF
>TRBD1|TRBJ1-1|-|TRBV27
TGTGCCAGCAGTTTATCTTACAGGGGAACTGAAGCTTTCTTT
CASSLSYRGTEAFF
>-|TRBJ1-2|-|TRBV5-1
TGCGCCAGCAGCTCTGCGACAGCTAACTATGGCTACACCTTC
CASSSATANYGYTF
>-|TRBJ2-1|-|TRBV7-2
TGTGCCAGCAGCTTAATTTTCGGGAGTGAGCAGTTCTTC
CASSLIFGSEQFF
>TRBD1|TRBJ1-2|-|TRBV28
TGTGCCAGCAGTTGGGGACAGAGCTATGGCTACACCTTC
CASSWGQSYGYTF
>-|TRBJ1-4|-|TRBV21-1
TGTGCCAGCAGCACCTTGCGGGACCCTAATGAAAAACTGTTTTTT
CASSTLRDPNEKLFF
>TRBD1|TRBJ1-6|-|TRBV28
TGTGCCAGCAGTTTACCGACAGGGGGGAACTCACCCCTCCACTTT
CASSLPTGGNSPLHF
>-|TRBJ1-1|-|TRBV11-3
TGTGCCAGCAGCTTAGCGGGCAGGGGCACTGAAGCTTTCTTT
CASSLAGRGTEAFF
>-|TRBJ1-5|once|TRBV6-5
TGTGCCAGCAGCCTGACAGATAGCAATCAGCCCCAGCATTTT
CASSLTDSNQPQHF
>-|TRBJ2-3|-|TRBV9
TGTGCCAGCAGCGCTGGGACCCCCGGGGATACGCAGTATTTT
CASSAGTPGDTQYF
>-|TRBJ1-3|-|TRBV12-3/TRBV12-4
TGTGCCAGCAGTTTTTACTCTGGAAACACCATATATTTT
CASSFYSGNTIYF
>-|TRBJ1-2|-|TRBV29-1
TGCAGCGTTGGGCAGTATAGGGGGGACTATGGTGGCTACACCTTC
CSVGQYRGDYGGYTF
>-|TRBJ2-3|-|TRBV2
TGTGCCAGCAGCTGGAATAAGGGGGCAGATACGCAGTATTTT
CASSWNKGADTQYF
>TRBD1|TRBJ2-2|-|TRBV5-1
TGCGCCAGCAGCATAACAGGGGCCCAGGGGGAGCTGTTTTTT
CASSITGAQGELFF
>-|TRBJ2-2|once|TRBV4-2
TGTGCCAGCAGACGAAATGGGTTGGGCGGGGAGCTGTTTTTT
CASRRNGLGGELFF
>TRBD1|TRBJ1-4|once|TRBV18
TGTGCCAGCTCACCAGACAGGGTTGAAAAACTGTTTTTT
CASSPDRVEKLFF
>-|TRBJ1-1|-|TRBV28
TGTGCCAGCAGTTTCATGAACACTGAAGCTTTCTTT
CASSFMNTEAFF
>-|TRBJ2-3|-|TRBV6-2/TRBV6-3
TGTGCCAGCAGTTACGCTTCCGGGACGGTGAGCACAGATACGCAGTATTTT
CASSYASGTVSTDTQYF
>-|TRBJ1-2|-|TRBV7-2
TGTGCCAGCAGCCCTCGGGACGGCGGTTATGGCTACACCTTC
CASSPRDGGYGYTF
>TRBD1|TRBJ1-1|-|TRBV18
TGTGCCAGCTCCAAACAGGGGGCCGGGTTCACTGAAGCTTTCTTT
CASSKQGAGFTEAFF
>TRBD2|TRBJ2-4|-|TRBV11-2
TGTGCCAGCAGCTTAGATCCTCCCACTAGCGTATCGGCCAAAAACATTCAGTACTTC
CASSLDPPTSVSAKNIQYF